This T cell receptor beta chain derives from a study of T cell responses to AZD1222 COVID-19 vaccine. The junction had 3 bases not matched to a gene; V was cut back by 9 bases and J by 5 bases. Germline V gene data show CDR1 as WSHSY and CDR2 as SAAADI. CDR3 length: 13 amino acids. Profiled with immunoSEQ multiplex PCR; TCRdb holds only in-frame clones, not every one. In the table there are 120,000 or so clones, approximately 84% of which are singletons. V is TRBV10-2 and J is TRBJ2-4; 11 bases map to TRBD1. The input for sequencing was peripheral blood, taken on day 0 of AZD1222 vaccination. This receptor was identified in an adult in good health. DNA for the CDR3: TGCGCCAGTGGGACAGGGGGTGAAAACATTCAGTACTTC. The encoded protein is CASGTGGENIQYF.